This entry lists 20 T cell receptor beta chains sequenced from one sample in a study of regulatory T cells in long-lasting Graves disease. The TCR beta library used iRepertoire HTBI primers with Arm-PCR amplification of CDR3. MiXCR, run by TCRdb on the multiplex PCR reads, gives a single entry per CDR3 protein. The profile shows about 360,000 distinct CDR3 sequences, 15% to 20% of them singletons. Time point here: newly diagnosed GD, antithyroid drugs for less than 3 months. PBMCs provided the RNA from which the TCR library was made. These data were likewise used in another study, on T cells in Graves' hyperthyroidism and ophthalmopathy.

The specimen was peripheral blood mononuclear cells (PBMCs), collected at new diagnosis, from a patient treated with antithyroid drugs. These receptors came from a young woman with Graves disease.

This clonotype appeared a few times. The rearrangement joins TRBV13 to TRBJ2-2; 12 nucleotides agree with TRBD1. V lost 5 bases and J lost 5; bases outside the gene matches: 9. The CDR3 has 17 amino acids. Germline CDR1 PRHDT, CDR2 FYEKMQ (reference sequence). DNA of the CDR3: TGTGCCAGCAGCCAAGAGGGACAGGGGGCAAAGACCGGGGAGCTGTTTTTT. Translated: CASSQEGQGAKTGELFF.

The table lists this clonotype with many counts. For the CDR3, the DNA is TGTGCCAGCAGCCAAGTCGGGACTAGTTTCCGTGAGCAGTTCTTC. Protein sequence: CASSQVGTSFREQFF. The rearrangement joins TRBV3-1 to TRBJ2-1; 8 nucleotides match TRBD2. This CDR3 contains 15 residues. Losses at the gene ends were 1 base for V and 9 bases for J; bases not matched to a gene: 8. Looked up from germline, CDR1 is LGHDT and CDR2 is YNNKEL (reference sequence).

This clonotype appeared many times. The chain has TRBV6-9 and TRBJ2-7, with a tentative D call TRBD2 (7 bases). V was cut by 2 bases and J by 5 bases, with 16 bases left in between. Germline V gene data show CDR1 as MNHGY and CDR2 as SVAAGI. This CDR3 contains 15 residues. The CDR3 DNA reads as TGTGCCAGCAGTTATGAGGGGGGGCGCATTCACGAGCAGTACTTC. Protein: CASSYEGGRIHEQYF.

This clonotype was counted many times. The chain couples TRBV27 to TRBJ2-3; the match to TRBD1 covers 7 bases. The CDR3 covers 17 residues. Germline V gene data show CDR1 as MNHEY and CDR2 as SMNVEV (reference sequence). V trimming: 2 bases; J trimming: 2 bases; junction bases outside the gene matches: 10. The CDR3 here is CASSLMGMKGATDTQYF. The DNA for the CDR3 is TGTGCCAGCAGTTTAATGGGAATGAAGGGGGCCACAGATACGCAGTATTTT.

This clonotype was detected many times. The chain joins TRBV7-9 to TRBJ2-7, with 8 bases matching TRBD2. From germline, CDR1 is SEHNR and CDR2 FQNEAQ (reference sequence). The CDR3 loop spans 15 amino acids. The trim removed 1 base at V and 7 bases at J, leaving 9 bases unmatched. Here the CDR3 DNA reads TGTGCCAGCAGCTTAGGTGGTAGCGGGGTCGGGGAGCAGTACTTC. Encoded protein: CASSLGGSGVGEQYF. Using reference TRBV7-9 and TRBJ2-7 for the parts outside the CDR3, the full variable domain is DTGVSQNPRHKITKRGQNVTFRCDPISEHNRLYWYRQTLGQGPEFLTYFQNEAQLEKSRLLSDRFSAERPKGSFSTLEIQRTEQGDSAMYLCASSLGGSGVGEQYFGPGTRLTVT.

In this sample, this clonotype turned up many times. This sequence joins TRBV5-6 and TRBJ2-7; possible D gene TRBD1, 5 bases. Trimming cost V 3 bases and J 4 bases, with 11 bases left between them. The CDR3 extends over 13 amino acids. The germline V gene has CDR1 SGHDT and CDR2 YYEEEE. The CDR3 here is CASSSSGAYEQYF. For the CDR3, the DNA is TGTGCCAGCAGCTCATCTGGGGCATACGAGCAGTACTTC.

The rearrangement joins TRBV7-3 to TRBJ1-5; tentatively, D is TRBD1 (6 bases). This CDR3 region has 16 residues. V lost 6 bases, J lost 2 bases, and 17 bases lay in between. Germline values: CDR1 SGHTA, CDR2 FQGTGA. The DNA of the CDR3 is TGTGCCAGCAGGTCCAGCAGGGGCGCGGGCAATCAGCCCCAGCATTTT. Translated: CASRSSRGAGNQPQHF. The entire variable domain, with the rest obtained from reference TRBV7-3 and TRBJ1-5, is as follows: GAGVSQTPSNKVTEKGKYVELRCDPISGHTALYWYRQSLGQGPEFLIYFQGTGAADDSGLPNDRFFAVRPEGSVSTLKIQRTERGDSAVYLCASRSSRGAGNQPQHFGDGTRLSIL.

The table lists this clonotype with a few counts. CDR3: CASSPPGTNQPQHF. The CDR3 DNA follows: TGTGCCAGCAGCCCCCCGGGGACCAATCAGCCCCAGCATTTT. The chain combines TRBV12-3 or TRBV12-4 with TRBJ1-5; maybe TRBD1 (5 bases). The germline V and J ends were trimmed by 6 bases and 3 bases, with 12 bases remaining between them. The CDR3 is made up of 14 amino acids.

The sample holds many counts of this clonotype. The rearrangement links TRBV4-2 to TRBJ2-7; D is unclear. Trimming removed 0 bases at V and 3 bases at J, with 12 bases between. The CDR3 is made up of 15 amino acids. Germline-derived CDR1 and CDR2 are LGHNA and YNFKEQ. The CDR3 DNA follows: TGTGCCAGCAGCCAAGATCTCGGCCCCTTCTACGAGCAGTACTTC. Translated, it gives CASSQDLGPFYEQYF.

This clonotype occurred many times. The chain couples TRBV7-3 to TRBJ2-1, with 12 positions matching TRBD2. From germline, CDR1 is SGHTA and CDR2 FQGTGA. Unmatched junction bases numbered 10, after V lost 5 bases and J lost 5 bases. The CDR3 is 17 amino acids. This CDR3 is CASSPVLAGGPNNEQFF. CDR3 coding DNA: TGTGCCAGCAGCCCCGTACTAGCGGGAGGACCAAACAATGAGCAGTTCTTC.

This clonotype occurred many times. V gene TRBV6-2 or TRBV6-3 combines with J gene TRBJ2-3; 11 bases agree with TRBD2. This CDR3 region has 16 residues. From germline, CDR1 is MNHEY and CDR2 SVGEGT. V lost 2 bases, J lost 3 bases, and 4 bases stayed unmatched. The CDR3 coding sequence is TGTGCCAGCAGTTACCGACGGACTAGCGGGACAGATACGCAGTATTTT. It is translated as CASSYRRTSGTDTQYF.

This clonotype was recorded many times. The chain recombines TRBV6-1 with TRBJ1-1; 7 nucleotides line up with TRBD1. V lost 2 bases and J lost 4; bases outside the gene matches: 4. The CDR3 covers 14 residues. Germline-derived CDR1 and CDR2 are MNHNS and SASEGT. The CDR3 nucleotides are TGTGCCAGCAGTGAAACGGGACAGAGCACTGAAGCTTTCTTT. Its translation is CASSETGQSTEAFF.

This clonotype came up many times. The chain has TRBV2 and TRBJ1-1; 8 bases line up with TRBD1. The J segment lost 4 bases and the V segment lost 6 bases, leaving 7 bases of the junction unmatched. The germline V gene encodes CDR1 SNHLY and CDR2 FYNNEI. The CDR3 consists of 14 residues. The CDR3 bases are TGTGCCAGCAGAAGGACAGGGCCGGGCACTGAAGCTTTCTTT. Translation gives CASRRTGPGTEAFF.

This clonotype was seen repeatedly, ten times or more. The chain recombines TRBV4-1 with TRBJ2-7; 10 nucleotides line up with TRBD2. Germline CDR1 and CDR2: MGHRA and YSYEKL. The CDR3 extends over 16 amino acids. Unmatched junction bases numbered 7, after V lost 1 base and J lost 4 bases. In nucleotides, the CDR3 is TGCGCCAGCAGCCAAGCTCCTAGCGGGAGAGAATACGAGCAGTACTTC. It specifies CASSQAPSGREYEQYF.

This clonotype has only a few counts. The V call is TRBV28, the J call TRBJ2-3, with D perhaps TRBD1 or TRBD2 (6 bases each). The CDR3 extends over 14 amino acids. Deletions cut 7 bases from V and 3 bases from J, with 14 bases between. Germline loops: CDR1 MDHEN, CDR2 SYDVKM. The CDR3, as DNA: TGTGCCAGCAAGGGAGGACAGCGAACAGATACGCAGTATTTT. Encoded protein: CASKGGQRTDTQYF.

The chain is built from TRBV6-1 and TRBJ2-1; TRBD2 aligns across 11 bases. V was clipped by 9 bases and J by 2 bases; unmatched bases: 6. Germline CDR1 reads MNHNS; CDR2 reads SASEGT. The CDR3 is 15 residues long. CDR3 protein: CASKSGLAAYNEQFF. In DNA form, the CDR3 reads TGTGCCAGTAAGTCGGGACTAGCGGCCTACAATGAGCAGTTCTTC.

Remarks on this clonotype: A much more abundant neighbour one base away suggests this may be a read error. The chain recombines TRBV2 with TRBJ1-5, with TRBD1 as a possible D gene (6 bases). In germline, CDR1 is SNHLY, CDR2 FYNNEI. V lost 8 bases, J lost 0 bases, and 17 bases lay in between. This CDR3 is built from 16 residues. This chain's CDR3 is CASCLLGTHSNQPQHF. For the CDR3, the DNA is TGTGCCAGCTGCCTCCTCGGGACACATAGCAATCAGCCCCAGCATTTT.

The chain combines TRBV7-9 with TRBJ1-1, with unresolved D. Germline V gives CDR1 SEHNR, CDR2 FQNEAQ (reference sequence). The ends were cut back, 5 bases at V and 3 bases at J, with 4 bases in the middle. The CDR3 is 11 amino acids. The CDR3 loop reads CASSEYTEAFF. CDR3 nucleotide sequence: TGTGCCAGCAGCGAATACACTGAAGCTTTCTTT.

The sample holds many counts of this clonotype. The V gene is TRBV6-2 or TRBV6-3, the J gene TRBJ2-1; 10 bases are a match to TRBD2. With V trimmed by 6 bases and J by 0 bases, 11 bases remained unmatched. This CDR3 spans 18 amino acids. CDR1 and CDR2 from the germline V gene are MNHEY and SVGEGT. The CDR3 bases are TGTGCCAGCAGACCGATGCCTGAGCGGGGGGGCTCCTACAATGAGCAGTTCTTC. It translates to CASRPMPERGGSYNEQFF.

This clonotype was recorded many times. The V gene is TRBV20-1, the J gene TRBJ2-5; a possible D gene is TRBD2 (6 bases). CDR3 length equals 13 residues. Germline values: CDR1 DFQATT, CDR2 SNEGSKA (reference sequence). The V gene lost 0 bases and the J gene lost 4 bases, with 9 bases spanning the gap. CDR3 nucleotides: TGCAGTGCTAGAGATTCCGGGAGAGAGACCCAGTACTTC. Encoded protein: CSARDSGRETQYF.